The 13 T cell receptor beta chains listed next were all sequenced from one sample in a study of control samples from healthy donors and cancer patients. Profiling relied on immunoSEQ multiplex PCR, and the TCRdb table lists in-frame clones only, not all of them. The data hold 60,000 to 100,000 clones, with around nine tenths observed a single time. The sample taken for sequencing was blood. Source of these receptors: a man aged 45-65 years in good health.

The chain joins TRBV27 to TRBJ2-3; 9 bases fit TRBD2. The CDR3 runs 18 residues. Germline V lookup: CDR1 MNHEY, CDR2 SMNVEV (reference sequence). V trimming: 5 bases; J trimming: 1 base; junction bases outside the gene matches: 13. CDR3 sequence reads: CASSPQWASGTRTDTQYF. The CDR3 nucleotides are TGTGCCAGCAGTCCCCAATGGGCTAGCGGGACCCGCACAGATACGCAGTATTTT.

The V and J genes are TRBV3-1 (or the pseudogene TRBV3-2) and TRBJ1-3, with D possibly TRBD1 on 6 matching bases. The CDR3 is 16 residues long. V lost 7 bases and J 3 bases, leaving 19 bases between the germline ends. Germline CDR1 LGHDT, CDR2 YNNKEL (reference sequence). CDR3 amino acids: CASTTGWGQGGNTIYF. The CDR3 DNA follows: TGTGCCAGCACCACGGGTTGGGGGCAGGGTGGAAACACCATATATTTT.

Note on this clone: Mismatch with germline at one junction end may stem from a read error. The chain recombines TRBV29-1 with TRBJ1-2; 10 bases are a match to TRBD1. CDR1 SQVTM and CDR2 ANQGSEA come from the germline V gene. This CDR3 comprises 13 residues. The CDR3 DNA follows: TGCAGCGCTGAACGGGACAGGGGAAGTGGCTACACCTTC. Translating it yields CSAERDRGSGYTF.

J is TRBJ1-6 and V is TRBV5-1; D is unclear. V lost 7 bases, J lost 6 bases, and 20 bases lay in between. From germline, CDR1 is SGHRS and CDR2 YFSETQ. CDR3 length equals 16 residues. The CDR3, as DNA: TGCGCCAGCCAGATCGGGGAGCCCAGAGCTAATTCACCCCTCCACTTT. Its translation is CASQIGEPRANSPLHF.

The chain uses TRBV5-8 and TRBJ1-1, with D unclear. The CDR3 consists of 13 residues. The V gene lost 1 base and the J gene lost 2 bases, with 6 bases spanning the gap. Looked up from germline, CDR1 is SGHTS and CDR2 is YDEGEE. The CDR3 spells CASSLTRNTEAFF. The DNA for the CDR3 is TGTGCCAGCAGCTTGACTAGAAACACTGAAGCTTTCTTT.

The chain joins TRBV5-6 to TRBJ1-5, with D unresolved. The CDR3 covers 14 residues. Deletions cut 3 bases from V and 6 bases from J, with 13 bases between. Germline CDR1 and CDR2: SGHDT and YYEEEE. CDR3 residues: CASSSVRVGQPQHF. In nucleotides, the CDR3 is TGTGCCAGCAGCTCAGTACGGGTGGGTCAGCCCCAGCATTTT.

V and J are TRBV10-3 and TRBJ2-2, with D perhaps matching TRBD1 or TRBD2 (5 bases each). CDR1 is ENHRY and CDR2 is SYGVKD in the germline V gene. V lost 2 bases and J 2 bases, leaving 18 bases between the germline ends. This CDR3 is built from 18 residues. CDR3 sequence (DNA): TGTGCCATCAGTGAGCTCGGGGTGAGGGGCATTAACACCGGGGAGCTGTTTTTT. Amino acids: CAISELGVRGINTGELFF.

The gene calls are TRBV9 and TRBJ2-7, with D perhaps TRBD1 or TRBD2 (5 bases each). V lost 4 bases and J 1 base, leaving 18 bases between the germline ends. CDR3 length equals 16 residues. From germline, CDR1 is SGDLS and CDR2 YYNGEE. CDR3 sequence (DNA): TGTGCCAGCAGCTCCTCCCCTGGGGGACCGTCCTACGAGCAGTACTTC. As protein: CASSSSPGGPSYEQYF.

V is TRBV9 and J is TRBJ2-3; D gene uncertain. Germline V CDR1 and CDR2: SGDLS, YYNGEE. CDR3 length: 14 residues. The V end was cut by 3 bases, the J end by 2 bases, with 10 bases between. CDR3 coding DNA: TGTGCCAGCAGCGGGTTCTCCCTCACAGATACGCAGTATTTT. Translating it yields CASSGFSLTDTQYF.

The CDR3 bases are TGTGCCAGTATACAGGGGTATATGGCTCAGAACACTGAAGCTTTCTTT. It specifies CASIQGYMAQNTEAFF. The chain combines TRBV19 with TRBJ1-1, with TRBD1 matching over 7 bases. Germline-derived CDR1 and CDR2 are LNHDA and SQIVND (reference sequence). Germline trimming cut 7 bases from V and 1 base from J; bases unmatched to any gene: 12. This CDR3 is built from 16 residues.

This chain joins TRBV27 and TRBJ1-1, with D possibly matching TRBD1 (5 bases). Trimming pared 5 bases from V and 6 bases from J, leaving 13 bases between. This CDR3 contains 13 residues. Per germline, CDR1 MNHEY and CDR2 SMNVEV (reference sequence). CDR3 amino acids: CASSLDRRAEAFF. CDR3 nucleotide sequence: TGTGCCAGCAGTCTAGACAGACGGGCTGAAGCTTTCTTT.

CDR3 region: CASSKMDGYEQYF. The CDR3, as DNA: TGTGCCAGCAGCAAGATGGACGGCTACGAGCAGTACTTC. The genes are TRBV11-2 and TRBJ2-7; D unresolved. CDR3 size: 13 residues. Trimming left V 5 bases short and J 3 bases short, with 11 bases between. CDR1 and CDR2 from the germline V gene are SGHAT and FQNNGV.

V gene TRBV12-5 combines with J gene TRBJ2-1; no clear D gene. Trimming took off 1 base at V and 9 bases at J, with 13 bases between the two ends. The CDR3 has 14 residues. Per germline, CDR1 LGHNT and CDR2 FRNRAP. CDR3 DNA: TGTGCTAGTGGTTTGGAGATTCCGGGCGGTGAGCAGTTCTTC. Its protein product is CASGLEIPGGEQFF.